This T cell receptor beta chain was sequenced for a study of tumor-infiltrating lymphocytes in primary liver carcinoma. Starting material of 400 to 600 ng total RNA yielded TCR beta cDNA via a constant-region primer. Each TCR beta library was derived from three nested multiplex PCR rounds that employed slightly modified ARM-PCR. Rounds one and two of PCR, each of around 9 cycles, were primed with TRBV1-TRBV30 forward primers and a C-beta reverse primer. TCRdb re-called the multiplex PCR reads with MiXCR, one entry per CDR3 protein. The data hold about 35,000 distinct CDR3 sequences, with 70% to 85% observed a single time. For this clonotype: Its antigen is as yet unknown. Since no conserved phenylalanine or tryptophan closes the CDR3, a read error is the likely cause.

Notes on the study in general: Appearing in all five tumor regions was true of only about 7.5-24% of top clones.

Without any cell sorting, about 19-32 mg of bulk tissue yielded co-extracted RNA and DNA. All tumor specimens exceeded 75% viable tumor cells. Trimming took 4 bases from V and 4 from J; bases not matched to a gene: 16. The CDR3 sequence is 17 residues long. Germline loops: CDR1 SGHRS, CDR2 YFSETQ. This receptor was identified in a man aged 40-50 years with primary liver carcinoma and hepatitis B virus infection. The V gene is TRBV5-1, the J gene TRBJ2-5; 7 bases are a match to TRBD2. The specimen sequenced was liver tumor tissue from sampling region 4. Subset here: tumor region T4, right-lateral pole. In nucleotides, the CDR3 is TGCGCCAGCAGCAGCGGCGGACTAGTGGGAGCCGCAGAGACCCAGTACTCC. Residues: CASSSGGLVGAAETQYS.